This is a list of T cell receptor beta chains from one sample in a study of T cell responses to AZD1222 COVID-19 vaccine. Clones were sequenced by immunoSEQ multiplex PCR, and TCRdb holds only the in-frame ones, with some missing. The sample records about 170,000 clones, 80% to 95% being singletons. Sequenced here: peripheral blood, sampled on day 0 of AZD1222 vaccination. These TCRs come from an adult in good health. Both conserved end residues are trimmed from each CDR3.

j_call: TRBJ2-7
v_call: TRBV30
cdr3_aa: AWSVPGTPSYEQY

j_call: TRBJ2-7
v_call: TRBV7-2
cdr3_aa: ASSLDAGPYEQY

j_call: TRBJ2-7
v_call: TRBV9
cdr3_aa: ASSVTSGGSYEQY

j_call: TRBJ1-6
v_call: TRBV4-3
cdr3_aa: ASSQGGVVSSPLH

j_call: TRBJ1-1
v_call: TRBV27
cdr3_aa: ASSLATGNTEAF

j_call: TRBJ2-2
v_call: TRBV7-9
cdr3_aa: ASSQDNTAGELF

j_call: TRBJ2-1
v_call: TRBV29-1
cdr3_aa: SVFALGVDEQF

j_call: TRBJ1-5
v_call: TRBV2
cdr3_aa: ASSEGKGGGNQPQH

j_call: TRBJ2-7
v_call: TRBV7-2
cdr3_aa: ASSLEAGREQY

j_call: TRBJ1-1
v_call: TRBV2
cdr3_aa: ASSVGQVQTEAF

j_call: TRBJ1-2
v_call: TRBV21-1
cdr3_aa: ASSKARGTRPSNYGYT

j_call: TRBJ2-5
v_call: TRBV5-1
cdr3_aa: ASSPMPTEETQY

j_call: TRBJ1-1
v_call: TRBV5-1
cdr3_aa: ARGQVNTEAF

j_call: TRBJ1-3
v_call: TRBV30
cdr3_aa: AWSPQHTGNTIY

j_call: TRBJ2-3
v_call: TRBV7-2
cdr3_aa: ASSLRLASSTDTQY

j_call: TRBJ2-7
v_call: TRBV6-5
cdr3_aa: ASSSISGRAYEQY

j_call: TRBJ2-3
v_call: TRBV5-1
cdr3_aa: ASSLGGDTQY

j_call: TRBJ2-7
v_call: TRBV5-1
cdr3_aa: ASSSGQRGDEQY

j_call: TRBJ1-2
v_call: TRBV4-2
cdr3_aa: ASSQRTGRLSYGYT

j_call: TRBJ2-5
v_call: TRBV7-3
cdr3_aa: ASSLIGETQY

j_call: TRBJ2-3
v_call: TRBV6-5
cdr3_aa: ASSYSGLGTDTQY

j_call: TRBJ2-5
v_call: TRBV6-5
cdr3_aa: ASRGFGLASETQY

j_call: TRBJ2-1
v_call: TRBV7-8
cdr3_aa: ASSLVGRGASFNEQF

j_call: TRBJ2-1
v_call: TRBV18
cdr3_aa: ASSPPGLAGVNEQF

j_call: TRBJ1-2
v_call: TRBV4-3
cdr3_aa: ASSQGLGGYGYT

j_call: TRBJ2-1
v_call: TRBV5-6
cdr3_aa: ASSSGLSSYNEQF

j_call: TRBJ2-6
v_call: TRBV7-9
cdr3_aa: ASSYPGVSGANVLT

j_call: TRBJ2-7
v_call: TRBV7-9
cdr3_aa: ASTWRTDLDEQY

j_call: TRBJ1-6
v_call: TRBV30
cdr3_aa: AWTTGLWNSPLH

j_call: TRBJ2-7
v_call: TRBV12-5
cdr3_aa: ASYSGLTYEQY

j_call: TRBJ2-7
v_call: TRBV27
cdr3_aa: ASSLPGSSYEQY

j_call: TRBJ2-7
v_call: TRBV12-3/TRBV12-4
cdr3_aa: ASSWCGGEQY

j_call: TRBJ2-1
v_call: TRBV7-9
cdr3_aa: ASSSGLAYYNEQF

j_call: TRBJ2-6
v_call: TRBV15
cdr3_aa: ATSIGQPALSGANVLT

j_call: TRBJ1-6
v_call: TRBV6-5
cdr3_aa: ASSFGVSSYNSPLH

j_call: TRBJ2-2
v_call: TRBV19
cdr3_aa: ASSLSGSSRELF

j_call: TRBJ1-1
v_call: TRBV6-5
cdr3_aa: ASNLGDSRNTEAF

j_call: TRBJ2-1
v_call: TRBV30
cdr3_aa: AWSSGTYNEQF

j_call: TRBJ2-1
v_call: TRBV18
cdr3_aa: ASSLPRNKEDNEQF

j_call: TRBJ2-1
v_call: TRBV19
cdr3_aa: ASSLGSSYNEQF

j_call: TRBJ1-1
v_call: TRBV6-6
cdr3_aa: ASSYSGLETEAF

j_call: TRBJ2-7
v_call: TRBV2
cdr3_aa: ASSERDRGYEQY

j_call: TRBJ2-1
v_call: TRBV14
cdr3_aa: ASSRTSSYNEQF

j_call: TRBJ2-1
v_call: TRBV11-2
cdr3_aa: ASSSLGGSEQF

j_call: TRBJ2-3
v_call: TRBV5-1
cdr3_aa: ASSLEGLGVEY